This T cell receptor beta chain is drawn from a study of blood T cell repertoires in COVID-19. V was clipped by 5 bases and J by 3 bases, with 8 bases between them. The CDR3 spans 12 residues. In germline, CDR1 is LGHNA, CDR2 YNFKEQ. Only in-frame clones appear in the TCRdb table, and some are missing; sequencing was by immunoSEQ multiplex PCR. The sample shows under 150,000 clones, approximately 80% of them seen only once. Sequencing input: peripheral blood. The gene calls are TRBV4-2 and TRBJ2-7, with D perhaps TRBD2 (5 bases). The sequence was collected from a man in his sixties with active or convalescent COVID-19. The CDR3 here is CASSGSGYEQYF. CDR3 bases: TGTGCCAGCAGCGGGAGCGGCTACGAGCAGTACTTC.